The clone carrying this TCR beta chain appeared many times. Its antigen is currently unknown. The CDR3 length is 11 residues. The germline V gene encodes CDR1 MDHEN and CDR2 SYDVKM. V lost 7 bases and J lost 6, with 7 bases in between. The sample comes from a study of molecular identifiers for immune sequencing clone quantification. Points from the study as a whole: Clones exceeding 20 RNA copies carried over 97% of effector molecules but under 1% of naive-cell molecules.

MiXCR, applied by TCRdb to the PCR reads, yields one record per CDR3 protein. The sample holds 65,000 or so distinct CDR3 sequences, roughly 18% seen once. Naive CD8 T cells were picked out by sorting for CD8+CD4-CCR7+CD45RA+. The sequence came from a human donor in good health. Some libraries in this study had Jurkat cell RNA spiked in. The chain combines TRBV28 with TRBJ1-5, with no clear D. Source material: naive CD8+ T cells from blood, with Jurkat cell RNA spiked in. The subset is: FACS-sorted CD8+CD4-CCR7+CD45RA+ naive T cells. The CDR3 nucleotides read TGTGCCAGCAATTCAGTTCAGCCCCAGCATTTT. Amino acid sequence: CASNSVQPQHF.